These T cell receptor beta chains were read from a single sample in a study of CD8+ T cells in alopecia areata. TCRdb keeps only in-frame clones here, not all; method: immunoSEQ multiplex PCR. Among over 150,000 clones listed, about 61% were seen once. The sample taken for sequencing was CD8+ T cells sorted from blood. Every receptor here comes from a human donor in good health. Each CDR3 is given with its conserved first and last residue. Fields, in order: clone size, V gene, J gene, D gene, CDR3 DNA, CDR3 protein. A D gene is named only where the DNA matches it firmly. Only some rows state a clone size, as once, few, many or a class for expanded clones.

abundance: -
v_gene: TRBV4-1
j_gene: TRBJ1-5
d_gene: -
CDR3nt: TGCGCCAGCAGCCAGGACAGCCAGGGCAATCAGCCCCAGCATTTT
CDR3aa: CASSQDSQGNQPQHF

abundance: -
v_gene: TRBV5-1
j_gene: TRBJ2-3
d_gene: TRBD2
CDR3nt: TGCGCCAGCAGCTTTCCTAGCGGGGGGGCTACAATCACAGATACGCAGTATTTT
CDR3aa: CASSFPSGGATITDTQYF

abundance: -
v_gene: TRBV5-6
j_gene: TRBJ1-2
d_gene: -
CDR3nt: TGTGCCAGCAGCTTCACAGGCCCCTATGGCTACACCTTC
CDR3aa: CASSFTGPYGYTF

abundance: -
v_gene: TRBV4-2
j_gene: TRBJ2-6
d_gene: TRBD1
CDR3nt: TGTGCCAGCGGCAGTCAGGGGGACGTCCTGACTTTC
CDR3aa: CASGSQGDVLTF

abundance: -
v_gene: TRBV6-5
j_gene: TRBJ2-7
d_gene: -
CDR3nt: TGTGCCAGCAAACCAGGGCAGGGCAGCTCCTACGAGCAGTACTTC
CDR3aa: CASKPGQGSSYEQYF

abundance: few
v_gene: TRBV7-9
j_gene: TRBJ1-1
d_gene: TRBD1
CDR3nt: TGTGCCAGCAGACCCGACAGGGACGAAGCTTTCTTT
CDR3aa: CASRPDRDEAFF

abundance: -
v_gene: TRBV29-1
j_gene: TRBJ2-6
d_gene: -
CDR3nt: TGCAGCGTTGTGGGGACTGGGGCCAACGTCCTGACTTTC
CDR3aa: CSVVGTGANVLTF

abundance: -
v_gene: TRBV4-1
j_gene: TRBJ1-1
d_gene: -
CDR3nt: TGCGCCAGCAGCCAAGATCAGGGAAGAGCGGTCACTGAAGCTTTCTTT
CDR3aa: CASSQDQGRAVTEAFF

abundance: -
v_gene: TRBV7-9
j_gene: TRBJ2-4
d_gene: -
CDR3nt: TGTGCCAGCAGCTCTCGGGTTGAGGAGGGAAAAAACATTCAGTACTTC
CDR3aa: CASSSRVEEGKNIQYF

abundance: -
v_gene: TRBV29-1
j_gene: TRBJ1-5
d_gene: -
CDR3nt: TGCAGCGTTCAGGGTGGGGTGGTAGGTCAGCCCCAGCATTTT
CDR3aa: CSVQGGVVGQPQHF

abundance: -
v_gene: TRBV18
j_gene: TRBJ1-2
d_gene: -
CDR3nt: TGTGCCAGCTCACTGTCAGAGAAGGGCTATGGCTACACCTTC
CDR3aa: CASSLSEKGYGYTF

abundance: few
v_gene: TRBV7-6
j_gene: TRBJ1-2
d_gene: -
CDR3nt: TGTGCCAGCAGGTCAGGGGAGGGCTATGGCTACACCTTC
CDR3aa: CASRSGEGYGYTF

abundance: few
v_gene: TRBV6-5
j_gene: TRBJ1-6
d_gene: TRBD1
CDR3nt: TGTGCCAGCAGTTACTCCCTGGGACAGCCTTATTCACCCCTCCACTTT
CDR3aa: CASSYSLGQPYSPLHF

abundance: -
v_gene: TRBV7-9
j_gene: TRBJ1-6
d_gene: -
CDR3nt: TGTGCCAGCAGCTTTAGAGGGCATTCACCCCTCCACTTT
CDR3aa: CASSFRGHSPLHF

abundance: -
v_gene: TRBV6-1
j_gene: TRBJ1-2
d_gene: TRBD1
CDR3nt: TGTGCCAGCAGTGACCCCGACAGGGGGGCCGGCACCTTC
CDR3aa: CASSDPDRGAGTF

abundance: -
v_gene: TRBV7-8
j_gene: TRBJ1-1
d_gene: -
CDR3nt: TGTGCCAGCAACTTGAATCCGGGCACTGAAGCTTTCTTT
CDR3aa: CASNLNPGTEAFF